The clone carrying this T cell receptor beta chain was observed a handful of times. Antigen specificity is unknown. These data originate in a study of glioma-infiltrating T cells. Study overall: Sequencing aimed for roughly 4.5- to 11-fold coverage of 950,000 to 1,000,000 peripheral T cells.

The CDR3 length is 16 residues. V trimming: 3 bases; J trimming: 0 bases; junction bases outside the gene matches: 2. Per the germline V gene, CDR1 is SEHNR and CDR2 is FQNEAQ (reference sequence). General study findings and limits: Only very few CDR3 sequences appeared in both tissue and blood. Signature shared blood CDR3 motifs were enriched in low-divergence and depleted in high-divergence patients.

Amplification of TCR alpha and beta CDR3 regions from RNA used iRepertoire nested multiplex PCR. Tissue mRNA or PBMC total RNA, roughly 100-400 ng, went into one-step reverse transcription and amplification. From the multiplex PCR reads, TCRdb called clonotypes with MiXCR, one entry per CDR3 protein. The sample includes approximately 400,000 distinct CDR3 sequences, 41% of them seen just once. The sequence derives from a human donor with low-grade glioma or glioblastoma, undergoing nonglioma brain surgery, or in good health (not recorded which). The sequenced material came from glioma tissue, nonneoplastic brain tissue, or PBMCs (not recorded which). The V and J genes are TRBV7-9 and TRBJ2-1, with 10 bases fitting TRBD1. The CDR3 DNA reads as TGTGCCAGCAGCTTCAGACAGGGGGCCTCCTACAATGAGCAGTTCTTC. Its translation: CASSFRQGASYNEQFF.